The rows below give T cell receptor beta chains drawn from one sample of a study of shared clonotypes between healthy human individuals. Profiled with immunoSEQ multiplex PCR; TCRdb holds only in-frame clones, not every one. The sample lists over 2 million clones, about 95% occurring once. Sequenced: naive CD8+ T cells sorted from blood. The source of these receptors is a young man in good health. CDR3s include the opening cysteine and the closing phenylalanine or tryptophan. A D gene is named only where the DNA matches it firmly. Not all rows give a size; the values are once, few, many and, for expanded clones, a class.

j_call	clone_size	d_call	v_call	cdr3_aa	cdr3_nt
TRBJ1-6	once	TRBD1	TRBV7-9	CASSLGDRDDSPLHF	TGTGCCAGCAGCTTGGGGGACAGGGATGATTCACCCCTCCACTTT
TRBJ2-7	NA	TRBD2	TRBV6-5	CASSNSGERYEQYF	TGTGCCAGCAGCAATAGCGGGGAAAGATACGAGCAGTACTTC
TRBJ2-1	NA	TRBD2	TRBV6-5	CASSYGSGGEQFF	TGTGCCAGCAGTTACGGTAGCGGGGGGGAGCAGTTCTTC
TRBJ2-7	NA	TRBD1	TRBV7-6	CASSPGTGGFYEQYF	TGTGCCAGCAGCCCCGGGACAGGGGGGTTCTACGAGCAGTACTTC
TRBJ2-7	NA	NA	TRBV18	CANSEASITVDYEQYF	TGTGCCAACAGTGAGGCATCTATTACGGTGGACTACGAGCAGTACTTC
TRBJ1-2	NA	NA	TRBV9	CASSADPNYGYTF	TGTGCCAGCAGCGCCGACCCCAACTATGGCTACACCTTC
TRBJ2-7	NA	NA	TRBV4-3	CASSQDAGFEQYF	TGCGCCAGCAGCCAAGATGCGGGGTTCGAGCAGTACTTC
TRBJ2-7	NA	NA	TRBV27	CASKRLGEQYF	TGTGCCAGCAAGCGACTGGGGGAGCAGTACTTC
TRBJ2-7	NA	TRBD2	TRBV18	CASSSGTSDEQYF	TGTGCCAGCTCATCCGGGACTAGCGACGAGCAGTACTTC
TRBJ2-5	NA	TRBD1	TRBV5-3	CARSPGGAGETQYF	TGTGCCAGAAGCCCAGGGGGCGCGGGAGAGACCCAGTACTTC
TRBJ2-5	NA	TRBD2	TRBV7-6	CASSPPLAAGETQYF	TGTGCCAGCAGCCCCCCACTAGCGGCAGGCGAGACCCAGTACTTC
TRBJ1-6	NA	TRBD1	TRBV30	CAWSGVGQGHSPLHF	TGTGCCTGGAGTGGAGTGGGACAGGGCCATTCACCCCTCCACTTT
TRBJ2-5	NA	NA	TRBV27	CASSVSAGERQETQYF	TGTGCCAGCAGTGTGAGTGCAGGGGAGCGGCAAGAGACCCAGTACTTC
TRBJ1-2	NA	NA	TRBV27	CASSYTPRGHYGYTF	TGTGCCAGCAGTTACACCCCCAGGGGTCACTATGGCTACACCTTC
TRBJ2-7	NA	TRBD2	TRBV9	CASSQGLAASYEQYF	TGTGCCAGCAGCCAGGGACTAGCGGCGTCCTACGAGCAGTACTTC